The clone carrying this T cell receptor beta chain has just a few counts. Antigen specificity is unknown. These data originate in a study of T cell repertoires in cytomegalovirus infection. The germline V gene encodes CDR1 MGHRA and CDR2 YSYEKL. This CDR3 spans 17 amino acids. The ends lost 0 bases at V and 4 bases at J; junction bases unmatched: 7. One entry per CDR3 protein, called by TCRdb with MiXCR from the reads. Found here are 750,000 to 950,000 distinct CDR3 sequences, 29% of them singletons; the top ten hold about an eighth. This chain links TRBV4-1 with TRBJ2-1, with 9 bases aligning to TRBD2. The sample was cultured CD8+ T cells from PBMCs, taken from culture after CMV antigen stimulation. This receptor was identified in a human donor in good health (CMV status not recorded). Some clones in this sample may be carry-over from other donors' samples. The CDR3 DNA is TGCGCCAGCAGCCAAGATAGTCCTAGCGGGGTGTACAATGAGCAGTTCTTC. Its translation: CASSQDSPSGVYNEQFF.